This TCR beta chain is from a study of vaccination effects on CD4 cells after COVID-19. Study overall: Two doses of either BNT162b2 or mRNA-1273 were given to each participant. General study points: The study had few convalescent patients and no early post-infection timepoints. Late after vaccination, infection- and vaccine-induced clones showed marked clonal contraction.

Of note for this clone: Its antigen is unknown.

Before sequencing, viral peptide pools were used by the ViraFEST assay to expand antigen-specific CD4+ T cells. Culture proceeded for 10 days, and CD4+ T cells were then isolated. Vaccinated participants had no history of SARS-CoV-2 infection and tested negative for nucleocapsid antibodies. Only in-frame clones appear in the TCRdb table, and some are missing; sequencing was by immunoSEQ multiplex PCR. The top ten clones hold 15% to 20% of a sample with roughly 52,000 clones, more than 60% of them seen once. CDR1 is SGHRS and CDR2 is YFSETQ in the germline V gene. The V and J ends lost 1 base and 1 base respectively, with 6 bases between them. The CDR3 contains 13 residues.

The specimen comprised CD4+ T cells from PBMCs cultured with SARS-CoV-2 spike peptides, sampled before COVID-19 vaccination. The gene calls are TRBV5-1 and TRBJ2-7; D unresolved. This clonotype was obtained from a human donor who received a COVID-19 vaccine. Here the CDR3 reads CASSLRVSYEQYF. The CDR3 DNA is TGCGCCAGCAGCTTGCGGGTGTCCTACGAGCAGTACTTC.